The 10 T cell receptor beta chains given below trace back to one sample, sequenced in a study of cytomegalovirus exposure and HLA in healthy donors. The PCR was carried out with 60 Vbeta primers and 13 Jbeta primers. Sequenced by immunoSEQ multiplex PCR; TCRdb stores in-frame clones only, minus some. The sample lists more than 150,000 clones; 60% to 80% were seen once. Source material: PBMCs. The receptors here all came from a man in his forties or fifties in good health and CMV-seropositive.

The CDR3 nucleotides are TGCGCCAGCAGTGAGTCAAGAACAATCACTGAAGCTTTCTTT. Its translation: CASSESRTITEAFF. The V call is TRBV10-2, the J call TRBJ1-1, with D unclear. Germline assignment: CDR1 WSHSY and CDR2 SAAADI. The CDR3 consists of 14 residues. The germline V and J ends were trimmed by 0 bases and 4 bases, with 9 bases remaining between them.

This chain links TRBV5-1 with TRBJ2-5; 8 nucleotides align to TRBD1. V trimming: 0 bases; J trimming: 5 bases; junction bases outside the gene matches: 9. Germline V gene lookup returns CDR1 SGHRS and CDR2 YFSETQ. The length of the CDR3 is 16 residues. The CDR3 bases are TGCGCCAGCAGCTTGGCCATAGCAGGGGGCGTTGAGACCCAGTACTTC. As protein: CASSLAIAGGVETQYF.

Written as DNA, the CDR3 is TGTGCCAGCAGTTTGTCTAGCGGGGGTTACGAGCAGTACTTC. Translating it yields CASSLSSGGYEQYF. The chain recombines TRBV28 with TRBJ2-7; 10 bases line up with TRBD2. Germline V CDR1 and CDR2: MDHEN, SYDVKM. The CDR3 is made up of 14 amino acids. The junction had 3 bases not matched to a gene; V was cut back by 3 bases and J by 4 bases. The full variable domain, completed using reference TRBV28 and TRBJ2-7, is DVKVTQSSRYLVKRTGEKVFLECVQDMDHENMFWYRQDPGLGLRLIYFSYDVKMKEKGDIPEGYSVSREKKERFSLILESASTNQTSMYLCASSLSSGGYEQYFGPGTRLTVT.

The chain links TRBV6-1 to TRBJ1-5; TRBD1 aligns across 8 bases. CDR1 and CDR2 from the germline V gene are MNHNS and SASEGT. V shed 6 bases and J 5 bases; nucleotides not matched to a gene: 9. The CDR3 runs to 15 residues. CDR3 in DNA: TGTGCCAGCAGAGATCAGGGGGCTGGCGATCAGCCCCAGCATTTT. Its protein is CASRDQGAGDQPQHF.

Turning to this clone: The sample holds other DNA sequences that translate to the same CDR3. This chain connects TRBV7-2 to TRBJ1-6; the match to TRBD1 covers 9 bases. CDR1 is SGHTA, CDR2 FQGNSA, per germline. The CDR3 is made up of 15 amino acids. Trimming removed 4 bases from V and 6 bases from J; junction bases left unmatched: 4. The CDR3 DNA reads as TGTGCCAGCAGCTCGGGGACAGGGTCTAATTCACCCCTCCACTTT. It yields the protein CASSSGTGSNSPLHF.

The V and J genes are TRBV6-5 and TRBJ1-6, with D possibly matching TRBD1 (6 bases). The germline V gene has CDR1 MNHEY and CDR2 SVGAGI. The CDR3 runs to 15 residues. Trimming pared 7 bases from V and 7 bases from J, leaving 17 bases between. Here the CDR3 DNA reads TGTGCCAGCACTACGCGGCCAGGGGAAAATTCACCCCTCCACTTT. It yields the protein CASTTRPGENSPLHF.

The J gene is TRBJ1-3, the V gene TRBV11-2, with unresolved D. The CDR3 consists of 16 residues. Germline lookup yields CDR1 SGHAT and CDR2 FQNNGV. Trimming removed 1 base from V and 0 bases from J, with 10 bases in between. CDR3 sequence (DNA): TGTGCCAGCAGCTTAGGCCAGTCAAGCTCTGGAAACACCATATATTTT. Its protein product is CASSLGQSSSGNTIYF.

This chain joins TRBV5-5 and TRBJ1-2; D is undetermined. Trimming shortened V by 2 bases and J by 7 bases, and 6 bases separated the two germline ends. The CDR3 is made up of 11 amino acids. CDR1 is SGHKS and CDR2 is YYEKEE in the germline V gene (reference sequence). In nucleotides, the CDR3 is TGTGCCAGCAGCTTTCCGGGTGGCTACACCTTC. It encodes CASSFPGGYTF.

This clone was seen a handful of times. CDR3 loop: CASSLWASGGSRGDTQYF. The CDR3 coding sequence is TGTGCCAGCAGTTTATGGGCTAGCGGGGGATCGCGTGGGGATACGCAGTATTTT. The rearrangement links TRBV27 to TRBJ2-3; 10 bases match TRBD2. Looked up from germline, CDR1 is MNHEY and CDR2 is SMNVEV (reference sequence). Trimming cost V 1 base and J 6 bases; bases outside gene matches: 13. The length of the CDR3 is 18 residues.

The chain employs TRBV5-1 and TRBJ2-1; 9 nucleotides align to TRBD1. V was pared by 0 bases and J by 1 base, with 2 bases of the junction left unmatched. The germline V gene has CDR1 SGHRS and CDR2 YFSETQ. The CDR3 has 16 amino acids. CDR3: CASSLAGQGSYNEQFF. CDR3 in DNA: TGCGCCAGCAGCTTGGCGGGACAGGGATCCTACAATGAGCAGTTCTTC.